Listed below are T cell receptor beta chains from one sample, sequenced in a study of T-cell memory formation after mild COVID-19. TCRdb recomputed calls from the 5' RACE reads with MiXCR, one row per CDR3 protein. The sample lists roughly 190,000 distinct CDR3 sequences, around 30% seen once, with about 10% in the top ten. The sample taken for sequencing was PBMCs or a T cell subset sorted from them (not recorded which). These TCRs come from an adult woman who had mild COVID-19 (a few samples of this study predate the infection). Cell type and time point are not known. Both conserved end residues are part of each CDR3. A D gene is named only where the DNA matches it firmly. Some rows have no size entry. The others give once, few or many, or a class for an expanded clone.

v_call	j_call	d_call	clone_size	cdr3_aa	cdr3_nt
TRBV9	TRBJ2-5	TRBD2	few	CASSAGTSGGRFQETQYF	TGTGCCAGCAGCGCCGGGACTAGCGGGGGGAGGTTCCAAGAGACCCAGTACTTC
TRBV7-8	TRBJ2-3	NA	NA	CASSYDFRDLTDTQYF	TGTGCCAGCAGCTACGACTTCCGGGATCTCACAGATACGCAGTATTTT
TRBV7-8	TRBJ2-3	TRBD2	many	CASSPPRGSGRSLDTQYF	TGTGCCAGCAGCCCCCCCAGGGGTAGCGGGAGATCCCTAGATACGCAGTATTTT
TRBV5-1	TRBJ2-3	NA	NA	CASSSGGAGRTDTQYF	TGCGCCAGCAGCTCAGGGGGAGCGGGTCGCACAGATACGCAGTATTTT
TRBV3-1	TRBJ2-7	TRBD2	few	CASSRQGTSGGRYEQYF	TGTGCCAGCAGCCGACAAGGGACTAGCGGGGGTCGGTACGAGCAGTACTTC
TRBV6-2/TRBV6-3	TRBJ2-1	NA	NA	CASRGNGYNEQFF	TGTGCCAGCAGGGGGAACGGCTACAATGAGCAGTTCTTC
TRBV11-2	TRBJ2-1	TRBD2	few	CASSLAAGGVYNEQFF	TGTGCCAGCAGCTTAGCAGCGGGGGGTGTCTACAATGAGCAGTTCTTC
TRBV5-1	TRBJ2-7	NA	NA	CASSLGQAFYEQYF	TGCGCCAGCAGCTTGGGGCAGGCGTTCTACGAGCAGTACTTC
TRBV7-6	TRBJ1-1	NA	NA	CASTRGVNTEAFF	TGTGCCAGCACCCGAGGGGTGAACACTGAAGCTTTCTTT
TRBV19	TRBJ2-7	NA	NA	CARIQGVHEQYF	TGTGCCAGAATACAGGGTGTCCACGAGCAGTACTTC
TRBV29-1	TRBJ2-3	NA	few	CSGAGGRGQYF	TGCAGCGGCGCCGGGGGAAGGGGGCAGTATTTT
TRBV5-1	TRBJ2-5	NA	NA	CASSFRGDPQETQYF	TGCGCCAGCAGCTTTCGGGGTGATCCGCAAGAGACCCAGTACTTC
TRBV7-2	TRBJ1-6	NA	NA	CASSAAARSGSPLHF	TGTGCCAGCAGCGCGGCCGCAAGGTCGGGTTCACCCCTCCACTTT
TRBV29-1	TRBJ2-1	NA	few	CSVEGTGQLDNEQFF	TGCAGCGTTGAGGGTACAGGCCAGTTGGACAATGAGCAGTTCTTC
TRBV9	TRBJ1-6	NA	NA	CASSGQWTSPLHF	TGTGCCAGCAGCGGGCAGTGGACTTCACCCCTCCACTTT
TRBV30	TRBJ2-7	NA	NA	CAWSTQGGNTYEQYF	TGTGCCTGGAGTACACAGGGAGGAAACACCTACGAGCAGTACTTC
TRBV2	TRBJ1-1	NA	NA	CASSDGWKNTEAFF	TGTGCCAGCAGTGACGGGTGGAAGAACACTGAAGCTTTCTTT
TRBV30	TRBJ2-3	NA	few	CAWRDPLPDTQYF	TGTGCCTGGCGGGACCCCCTGCCCGATACGCAGTATTTT
TRBV5-4	TRBJ2-3	TRBD2	few	CASSTSSGGTDTQYF	TGTGCCAGCAGCACCTCTAGCGGCGGCACAGATACGCAGTATTTT
TRBV14	TRBJ2-3	NA	NA	CASSHTGTDTQYF	TGTGCCAGCAGCCATACAGGGACAGATACGCAGTATTTT
TRBV11-3	TRBJ2-3	TRBD2	NA	CASSLPRLASTDTQYF	TGTGCCAGCAGCTTACCTCGACTAGCATCCACAGATACGCAGTATTTT
TRBV30	TRBJ2-5	TRBD2	few	CAWSRTGGSLETQYF	TGTGCCTGGAGTCGAACGGGAGGGTCGTTGGAGACCCAGTACTTC
TRBV2	TRBJ2-3	TRBD2	NA	CASSEHKGLAGNTQYF	TGTGCCAGCAGTGAACATAAGGGCCTAGCGGGGAATACGCAGTATTTT
TRBV20-1	TRBJ1-1	TRBD1	NA	CSARAGTGSAEAFF	TGCAGTGCTAGAGCCGGGACAGGGAGCGCTGAAGCTTTCTTT
TRBV5-1	TRBJ1-3	NA	NA	CASSLDDSRGNTIYF	TGCGCCAGCAGCTTGGATGACTCCAGGGGAAACACCATATATTTT
TRBV7-2	TRBJ2-7	NA	many	CASSFGALYEQYF	TGTGCCAGCAGCTTCGGGGCGCTCTACGAGCAGTACTTC
TRBV29-1	TRBJ1-2	NA	NA	CSVESLGDGYTF	TGCAGCGTTGAAAGTCTAGGGGACGGCTACACCTTC
TRBV19	TRBJ2-1	TRBD2	few	CASSIRAGGPHEQFF	TGTGCCAGTAGTATACGAGCGGGAGGGCCTCATGAGCAGTTCTTC
TRBV29-1	TRBJ2-6	NA	once	CSVALGMKVSGANVLTF	TGCAGCGTTGCTTTAGGAATGAAGGTCTCTGGGGCCAACGTCCTGACTTTC
TRBV29-1	TRBJ1-4	NA	NA	CSVTGYSGEKLFF	TGCAGCGTTACAGGGTACTCTGGGGAAAAACTGTTTTTT
TRBV3-1	TRBJ2-7	TRBD1	NA	CASSQSPGQGSYEQYF	TGTGCCAGCAGCCAATCTCCGGGACAGGGGTCCTACGAGCAGTACTTC
TRBV4-3	TRBJ2-3	NA	NA	CASSQATGPNTQYF	TGCGCCAGCAGCCAAGCCACCGGCCCAAATACGCAGTATTTT
TRBV18	TRBJ2-7	NA	NA	CASSPPELYEQYF	TGTGCCAGCTCACCACCTGAACTCTACGAGCAGTACTTC
TRBV24-1	TRBJ2-3	NA	few	CATSDPSGEDTQYF	TGTGCCACCAGTGATCCGTCAGGGGAAGATACGCAGTATTTT
TRBV12-3/TRBV12-4	TRBJ2-4	TRBD2	few	CASSPPLAGVVNIQYF	TGTGCCAGCAGTCCCCCCCTAGCGGGAGTGGTGAACATTCAGTACTTC
TRBV19	TRBJ2-1	TRBD2	NA	CASKRTSSGNEQFF	TGTGCCAGTAAAAGGACTAGCAGTGGCAATGAGCAGTTCTTC
TRBV5-4	TRBJ2-3	TRBD2	NA	CASSPGLAGVEDTQYF	TGTGCCAGCAGCCCCGGACTAGCGGGAGTAGAAGATACGCAGTATTTT
TRBV5-1	TRBJ1-2	NA	NA	CASSTDTYYGYTF	TGCGCCAGCAGCACGGACACGTACTATGGCTACACCTTC
TRBV2	TRBJ2-7	TRBD2	NA	CASRPRSGSSSYEQYF	TGTGCCAGCCGCCCACGTAGCGGGAGCTCCTCCTACGAGCAGTACTTC
TRBV6-5	TRBJ1-2	NA	few	CASSYVQGNYGYTF	TGTGCCAGCAGTTACGTTCAGGGGAACTATGGCTACACCTTC